Presented here are 24 T cell receptor beta chains from one specimen sequenced in a study of PD-L1 blockade in urothelial cancer (dated by TCRdb to 2016 to 2017). The intended sense of this specimen's time point label: peripheral blood 6 weeks after treatment start. Library preparation used the immunoSEQ multiplex PCR assay. The table was pulled from immuneACCESS by TCRdb, which kept in-frame rearrangements only. Such tables lose some clones; where checked, under half of the loss comes from unresolved V genes, and the rest has no known cause. The sample contains approximately 20,000 clones, around 91% of them found a single time. The top ten hold around 10% of the sample. The sequencing here drew on PBMCs, taken around atezolizumab (anti-PD-L1) treatment. Receptors originate from a woman aged 55-70 years with urothelial cancer.

V and J are TRBV2 and TRBJ1-5; D gene ambiguous. Germline V lookup: CDR1 SNHLY, CDR2 FYNNEI. The ends were cut back, 2 bases at V and 6 bases at J, with 11 bases in the middle. The CDR3 is made up of 14 amino acids. The CDR3 protein is CASSETGSSQPQHF. For the CDR3, the DNA is TGTGCCAGCAGTGAAACGGGGTCTAGTCAGCCCCAGCATTTT.

The J gene is TRBJ1-1, the V gene TRBV5-1; 7 nucleotides align to TRBD1. With 0 bases clipped from V and 5 bases from J, the junction kept 1 base outside the gene matches. From germline, CDR1 is SGHRS and CDR2 YFSETQ. The length of the CDR3 is 13 residues. The DNA for the CDR3 is TGCGCCAGCAGCTTGGGGGACAGAACTGAAGCTTTCTTT. Protein: CASSLGDRTEAFF.

This rearrangement joins TRBV19 to TRBJ1-4; D unclear. Germline V CDR1 and CDR2: LNHDA, SQIVND (reference sequence). The CDR3 sequence is 13 residues long. Between the trimmed V and J ends, which lost 5 bases and 5 bases, there was a span of 9 bases. The CDR3 here is CASSVRRNEKLFF. The CDR3 DNA follows: TGTGCCAGTAGTGTCCGGAGGAATGAAAAACTGTTTTTT. Drawing the rest from reference TRBV19 and TRBJ1-4, the complete variable domain is DGGITQSPKYLFRKEGQNVTLSCEQNLNHDAMYWYRQDPGQGLRLIYYSQIVNDFQKGDIAEGYSVSREKKESFPLTVTSAQKNPTAFYLCASSVRRNEKLFFGSGTQLSVL.

The V call is TRBV27, the J call TRBJ2-7; perhaps TRBD2 as D (6 bases). CDR1 MNHEY and CDR2 SMNVEV come from the germline V gene (reference sequence). Trimming removed 6 bases from V and 7 bases from J, with 28 bases in between. The CDR3 sequence is 17 residues long. CDR3 residues: CASSLGSGNALRGEQYF. Here the CDR3 DNA reads TGTGCCAGCAGCCTTGGATCCGGGAACGCCCTCCGGGGGGAGCAGTACTTC.

The sample holds one count of this clone. The genes are TRBV18 and TRBJ1-1; perhaps TRBD1 as D (5 bases). The CDR3 loop spans 13 amino acids. CDR1 KGHSH and CDR2 LQKENI come from the germline V gene. Between the trimmed V and J ends, which lost 6 bases and 0 bases, there was a span of 8 bases. DNA for the CDR3: TGTGCCAGCTCGGAGGGGATGAACACTGAAGCTTTCTTT. This sequence encodes CASSEGMNTEAFF.

V and J are TRBV11-2 and TRBJ2-1; 8 nucleotides align to TRBD2. Trimming at V came to 7 bases and at J to 0 bases, leaving 5 bases not matched to a gene. From germline, CDR1 is SGHAT and CDR2 FQNNGV. This CDR3 contains 15 residues. The CDR3 DNA sequence: TGTGCCAGCATCCACGGGGGGGGCTCCTACAATGAGCAGTTCTTC. Its translation is CASIHGGGSYNEQFF.

A single count supports this clone. The rearrangement uses TRBV9 and TRBJ2-3; D uncertain. With 4 bases removed from V and 2 bases from J, the gap between germline ends came to 11 bases. In germline, CDR1 is SGDLS, CDR2 YYNGEE. The CDR3 totals 14 residues. The CDR3 loop reads CASSSMSPTDTQYF. CDR3 coding DNA: TGTGCCAGCAGCTCAATGTCCCCCACAGATACGCAGTATTTT.

The J gene is TRBJ2-1, the V gene TRBV5-1, with 7 bases lining up with TRBD1. Germline-derived CDR1 and CDR2 are SGHRS and YFSETQ. Trimming at V came to 5 bases and at J to 7 bases, leaving 12 bases not matched to a gene. This CDR3 spans 15 amino acids. The CDR3 sequence: CASRVSGTVSNEQFF. CDR3 nucleotides: TGCGCCAGCAGGGTATCCGGGACAGTGTCGAATGAGCAGTTCTTC.

J is TRBJ2-1 and V is TRBV28; the match to TRBD1 covers 7 bases. Germline CDR1 is MDHEN and CDR2 is SYDVKM. J gave up 3 bases and V 7 bases, and 9 bases lay outside the gene matches. This CDR3 comprises 15 residues. CDR3 amino acids: CASKRDRADYNEQFF. The DNA of the CDR3 is TGTGCCAGCAAGAGAGACAGGGCCGACTACAATGAGCAGTTCTTC.

The chain joins TRBV7-2 to TRBJ2-1, with 7 bases aligning to TRBD2. Germline CDR1 SGHTA, CDR2 FQGNSA. Germline trimming cut 5 bases from V and 2 bases from J; bases unmatched to any gene: 9. This CDR3 spans 16 amino acids. CDR3 residues: CASSVWRERTYNEQFF. In nucleotides, the CDR3 is TGTGCCAGCAGCGTTTGGCGGGAGAGAACCTACAATGAGCAGTTCTTC.

The J gene is TRBJ2-3, the V gene TRBV4-3, with TRBD2 matching over 7 bases. CDR3 length: 16 amino acids. V lost 4 bases, J lost 4 bases, and 11 bases stayed unmatched. CDR1 is LGHNA and CDR2 is YSLEER in the germline V gene. CDR3 loop: CASSPGTAGAPDTQYF. The DNA for the CDR3 is TGCGCCAGCAGCCCTGGAACGGCGGGAGCTCCAGATACGCAGTATTTT.

This chain links TRBV9 with TRBJ2-2; 9 bases map to TRBD2. From germline, CDR1 is SGDLS and CDR2 YYNGEE. The CDR3 length is 18 residues. Unmatched junction bases numbered 12, after V lost 0 bases and J lost 6 bases. The CDR3 nucleotides are TGTGCCAGCAGCGTAGAAGGAGTTGGCGGGAGGGGGGCCGGGGAGCTGTTTTTT. This codes for CASSVEGVGGRGAGELFF.

The chain recombines TRBV6-1 with TRBJ2-7; D is possibly TRBD1 (6 bases). Germline CDR1 MNHNS, CDR2 SASEGT. This CDR3 region has 11 residues. The CDR3 nucleotides read TGTGCGACAGGTCTTTCCTACGAGCAGTACTTC. Amino acids: CATGLSYEQYF.

In DNA form, the CDR3 reads TGTGCCAGCAGCGTAGAGGGTTTAGGGGATCCCACAACTAATGAAAAACTGTTTTTT. Its protein product is CASSVEGLGDPTTNEKLFF. The chain has TRBV9 and TRBJ1-4; a weak D match, TRBD1 (5 bases). The germline CDR1 and CDR2 sequences are SGDLS and YYNGEE. Trimming removed 0 bases at V and 0 bases at J, with 18 bases between. The CDR3 has 19 residues.

The chain joins TRBV5-5 to TRBJ1-3, with 11 bases lining up with TRBD1. This CDR3 is built from 17 residues. V gave up 4 bases and J gave up 0 bases; unmatched junction bases: 6. Germline V gene data show CDR1 as SGHKS and CDR2 as YYEKEE (reference sequence). CDR3 DNA: TGTGCCAGCAGCACCGGGACAGGGGGGCGCTCTGGAAACACCATATATTTT. Translated, it gives CASSTGTGGRSGNTIYF.

The V gene is TRBV5-8, the J gene TRBJ2-1; D might be TRBD2 (5 bases). V was shortened by 3 bases and J by 4 bases, with 11 bases between the two germline ends. CDR3 size: 14 residues. Germline lookup yields CDR1 SGHTS and CDR2 YDEGEE. This CDR3 reads CASSYLWTYNEQFF. CDR3 nucleotides: TGTGCCAGCAGCTACCTCTGGACTTACAATGAGCAGTTCTTC. The entire variable domain, with the rest obtained from reference TRBV5-8 and TRBJ2-1, is as follows: EAGVTQSPTHLIKTRGQQATLRCSPISGHTSVYWYQQALGLGLQFLLWYDEGEERNRGNFPPRFSGRQFPNYSSELNVNALELEDSALYLCASSYLWTYNEQFFGPGTRLTVL.

The V and J genes are TRBV9 and TRBJ2-5, with TRBD2 matching over 7 bases. Germline V gives CDR1 SGDLS, CDR2 YYNGEE. CDR3 size: 13 residues. Germline trimming cut 3 bases from V and 5 bases from J; bases unmatched to any gene: 4. The chain's CDR3 is CASSEPGGETQYF. The CDR3 bases are TGTGCCAGCAGCGAGCCCGGGGGGGAGACCCAGTACTTC.

This clone was recorded only once. This chain connects TRBV18 to TRBJ2-7, with D perhaps TRBD1 (6 bases). Germline CDR1 and CDR2: KGHSH and LQKENI. V was clipped by 3 bases and J by 2 bases, with 14 bases between them. This CDR3 is 15 amino acids long. The CDR3 sequence: CASSPTYGQTYEQYF. The CDR3 DNA sequence: TGTGCCAGCTCACCCACCTATGGACAGACCTACGAGCAGTACTTC.

The chain recombines TRBV6-5 with TRBJ1-4, with D perhaps matching TRBD1 (5 bases). V lost 6 bases and J lost 7, with 12 bases in between. This CDR3 region has 13 residues. Germline CDR1 and CDR2: MNHEY and SVGAGI. CDR3 nucleotides: TGTGCCAGCAGCCCTTTAAGGGGTGAAAAACTGTTTTTT. It encodes CASSPLRGEKLFF.

The rearrangement joins TRBV5-1 to TRBJ2-3, with 7 positions matching TRBD2. This CDR3 contains 14 residues. Germline-derived CDR1 and CDR2 are SGHRS and YFSETQ. J gave up 4 bases and V 0 bases, and 2 bases lay outside the gene matches. DNA for the CDR3: TGCGCCAGCAGCTTGGGCGGGAGCTCAGATACGCAGTATTTT. It translates to CASSLGGSSDTQYF.

The V gene is TRBV28, the J gene TRBJ1-2; weak D call: TRBD1 (5 bases). V gave up 5 bases and J gave up 5 bases, with 12 bases separating them. Germline values: CDR1 MDHEN, CDR2 SYDVKM. The CDR3 contains 13 residues. The CDR3 sequence is CASSLTGPYGYTF. CDR3 nucleotides: TGTGCCAGCAGTCTCACAGGCCCTTATGGCTACACCTTC.

The V and J genes are TRBV4-1 and TRBJ2-5; 9 positions agree with TRBD2. The CDR3 spans 16 residues. J was trimmed by 4 bases and V by 1 base; bases with no gene match: 7. Germline CDR1 and CDR2: MGHRA and YSYEKL. CDR3 in amino acids: CASSQAAGGPGETQYF. CDR3 bases: TGCGCCAGCAGCCAAGCCGCGGGGGGGCCTGGAGAGACCCAGTACTTC.

The V call is TRBV18, the J call TRBJ2-7; D is unclear. V was pared by 3 bases and J by 3 bases, with 9 bases between. Germline V gene sequence: CDR1 KGHSH, CDR2 LQKENI. The CDR3 totals 13 residues. The CDR3 bases are TGTGCCAGCTCACCGAGACAATACTACGAGCAGTACTTC. It encodes CASSPRQYYEQYF.

The chain is built from TRBV13 and TRBJ2-2, with 9 bases fitting TRBD1. J was trimmed by 7 bases and V by 5 bases; bases with no gene match: 8. This CDR3 region has 15 residues. From germline, CDR1 is PRHDT and CDR2 FYEKMQ (reference sequence). For the CDR3, the DNA is TGTGCCAGCAGCCGTGAAGGACAGGGGAACGGGGAGCTGTTTTTT. Protein: CASSREGQGNGELFF. Full variable domain (outside the CDR3, taken from reference TRBV13 and TRBJ2-2): AAGVIQSPRHLIKEKRETATLKCYPIPRHDTVYWYQQGPGQDPQFLISFYEKMQSDKGSIPDRFSAQQFSDYHSELNMSSLELGDSALYFCASSREGQGNGELFFGEGSRLTVL.